This T cell receptor beta chain is from a study of blood T cell repertoires in COVID-19. Across the study: Specimens from acute and convalescent COVID-19 originated in the United States, Italy and Spain. PBMCs, B-cell-depleted T cells, or T cells were the source of the cDNA or gDNA that made up the material.

Comments on this clone: Other DNA sequences from this sample encode an identical CDR3 as well.

CDR3 size: 14 residues. Germline CDR1 LGHDT, CDR2 YNNKEL (reference sequence). V lost 3 bases to trimming and J lost 1 base, with 7 bases between them. The repertoire was sequenced with immunoSEQ multiplex PCR; TCRdb's copy has only in-frame clones and lacks some. The sample holds approximately 170,000 clones, about four fifths seen once. The rearrangement joins TRBV3-1 (or the pseudogene TRBV3-2) to TRBJ1-3; D may be TRBD1 (6 bases). The sample consisted of peripheral blood. The source is a man aged 55 to 69 with active or convalescent COVID-19. In nucleotides, the CDR3 is TGTGCCAGCAGCCAGAGGGGGTCTGGAAACACCATATATTTT. Encoded protein: CASSQRGSGNTIYF.